This T cell receptor (beta chain) was captured by sequencing in a study of blood T cells in healthy people across ages. This clonotype showed up many times. The use of a sample-barcoded 5' primer and a J-beta primer mix characterized a second PCR of 7 to 11 cycles. Each CDR3 protein gets one entry after TCRdb re-called the 5' RACE reads with MiXCR. This table holds hundreds of thousands of distinct CDR3 sequences, under 35% found once. V gave up 3 bases and J gave up 7 bases, with 19 bases separating them. Looked up from germline, CDR1 is KGHSH and CDR2 is LQKENI. This CDR3 is built from 16 residues. The sequenced sample was blood. The gene calls are TRBV18 and TRBJ2-1; perhaps TRBD2 as D (6 bases). This sequence originates from a woman of 80 years or more in good health. The CDR3 DNA reads as TGTGCCAGCTCACCCCAAGGGGAGGCTTTGCGTAATGAGCAGTTCTTC. This encodes CASSPQGEALRNEQFF.